The 18 T cell receptor beta chains listed next were all sequenced from one sample in a study of PD-1 blockade in classical Hodgkin lymphoma. Time point defined: newly diagnosed, previously untreated cHL patient sample. Generated by immunoSEQ multiplex PCR, the TCRdb table keeps only in-frame clones and is missing some. Among 45,000 to 60,000 clones, approximately 90% were seen once, and the ten largest hold roughly 5.3%. Sequencing input: peripheral blood mononuclear cells (PBMCs). Receptors originate from a human donor with classical Hodgkin lymphoma.

The chain links TRBV28 to TRBJ1-1; 9 bases are a match to TRBD1. Per germline, CDR1 MDHEN and CDR2 SYDVKM. There are 16 residues in the CDR3. After removal of 8 bases from V and 5 bases from J, the junction contained 15 bases not matched to a gene. The CDR3 nucleotides read TGTGCCAGCCTTAAGGGACAGGGTTTTTTAGCTACTGAAGCTTTCTTT. Its protein is CASLKGQGFLATEAFF.

The J gene is TRBJ1-1, the V gene TRBV9, with D unresolved. Trimming removed 2 bases at V and 0 bases at J, with 11 bases between. CDR1 is SGDLS, CDR2 YYNGEE, per germline. This CDR3 is 15 amino acids long. The CDR3 here is CASSVTGFMNTEAFF. The CDR3 coding sequence is TGTGCCAGCAGCGTTACCGGATTTATGAACACTGAAGCTTTCTTT.

J is TRBJ1-2 and V is TRBV10-3, with D maybe TRBD1 (5 bases). This CDR3 is 15 amino acids long. Germline V gives CDR1 ENHRY, CDR2 SYGVKD. V was cut by 0 bases and J by 4 bases, with 12 bases left in between. CDR3 loop: CAISESGGIGYGYTF. The CDR3 bases are TGTGCCATCAGTGAGTCTGGGGGAATAGGCTATGGCTACACCTTC.

The chain couples TRBV13 to TRBJ2-3; D gene uncertain. The CDR3 sequence is 11 residues long. Trimming pared 1 base from V and 7 bases from J, leaving 3 bases between. The V gene's germline CDR1 is PRHDT and CDR2 FYEKMQ (reference sequence). CDR3: CASSLDNTQYF. CDR3 nucleotide sequence: TGTGCCAGCAGCTTAGACAATACGCAGTATTTT.

The chain employs TRBV6-6 and TRBJ1-2, with TRBD1 matching over 7 bases. The V and J ends lost 0 bases and 6 bases, in that order; junction bases with no gene match: 4. Germline V CDR1 and CDR2: MNHNY, SVGAGI (reference sequence). This CDR3 spans 14 amino acids. CDR3 bases: TGTGCCAGCAGTTACTCGGGACAGTGGGATGGCTACACCTTC. This sequence encodes CASSYSGQWDGYTF.

This rearrangement joins TRBV10-3 to TRBJ1-1, with D tentatively TRBD1 (6 bases). Trimming stripped 2 bases from V and 0 bases from J, with 13 bases between. The CDR3 is made up of 16 amino acids. The germline V gene has CDR1 ENHRY and CDR2 SYGVKD. The CDR3 nucleotides read TGTGCCATCAGTGAGACTAACAGGGAGATGAACACTGAAGCTTTCTTT. This sequence encodes CAISETNREMNTEAFF.

This clone was counted a single time. The CDR3 sequence is CASSDPGSGNHGYTF. The CDR3 nucleotides are TGTGCCAGCAGTGACCCCGGGTCAGGGAATCATGGCTACACCTTC. This sequence joins TRBV6-4 and TRBJ1-2, with D tentatively TRBD1 (5 bases). Germline values: CDR1 MRHNA, CDR2 SNTAGT. This CDR3 region has 15 residues. The V end lost 2 bases, the J end lost 6 bases, and 16 bases lay between the germline ends.

The chain joins TRBV19 to TRBJ1-1; 9 nucleotides agree with TRBD1. There are 16 residues in the CDR3. Germline CDR1 is LNHDA and CDR2 is SQIVND (reference sequence). With 5 bases clipped from V and 0 bases from J, the junction kept 7 bases outside the gene matches. The CDR3, as DNA: TGTGCCAGTAGTCAAACAGGGGGCACCATGAACACTGAAGCTTTCTTT. Amino acids: CASSQTGGTMNTEAFF. Full variable domain (missing parts from reference TRBV19 and TRBJ1-1): DGGITQSPKYLFRKEGQNVTLSCEQNLNHDAMYWYRQDPGQGLRLIYYSQIVNDFQKGDIAEGYSVSREKKESFPLTVTSAQKNPTAFYLCASSQTGGTMNTEAFFGQGTRLTVV.

The chain uses TRBV28 and TRBJ2-7; 7 bases match TRBD1. Germline assignment: CDR1 MDHEN and CDR2 SYDVKM. Unmatched junction bases numbered 4, after V lost 5 bases and J lost 3 bases. The CDR3 contains 13 residues. CDR3 residues: CASSIGGNYEQYF. CDR3 nucleotide sequence: TGTGCCAGCAGTATAGGGGGCAACTACGAGCAGTACTTC.

The genes are TRBV7-9 and TRBJ1-1, with D possibly being TRBD1 (5 bases). This CDR3 contains 13 residues. The V end was cut by 6 bases, the J end by 8 bases, with 16 bases between. The germline CDR1 and CDR2 sequences are SEHNR and FQNEAQ (reference sequence). CDR3 coding DNA: TGTGCCAGCAGTATCATGACAGATGCAGAAGCTTTCTTT. Translating it yields CASSIMTDAEAFF.

The CDR3 loop is CASSWAGGLTEAFF. CDR3 coding DNA: TGTGCCAGCAGCTGGGCTGGGGGCCTCACTGAAGCTTTCTTT. This chain connects TRBV5-6 to TRBJ1-1; D may be TRBD1 (6 bases). Germline V lookup: CDR1 SGHDT, CDR2 YYEEEE. The CDR3 has 14 residues. Trimming removed 3 bases at V and 4 bases at J, with 13 bases between.

The chain combines TRBV5-5 with TRBJ2-5, with 11 nucleotides matching TRBD1. The V gene's germline CDR1 is SGHKS and CDR2 YYEKEE (reference sequence). The CDR3 length is 14 residues. V was clipped by 5 bases and J by 2 bases; unmatched bases: 2. CDR3: CASSWDRGQETQYF. CDR3 bases: TGTGCCAGCAGTTGGGACAGGGGGCAAGAGACCCAGTACTTC.

The chain is built from TRBV7-6 and TRBJ2-5; no definite D call. Trimming cost V 3 bases and J 2 bases, with 10 bases left between them. The CDR3 spans 14 residues. In germline, CDR1 is SGHVS, CDR2 FNYEAQ. The CDR3: CASSLAGSQETQYF. DNA of the CDR3: TGTGCCAGCAGCTTGGCCGGGTCTCAAGAGACCCAGTACTTC.

This clone was observed once. The chain has TRBV6-1 and TRBJ2-3, with 9 bases matching TRBD2. CDR1 and CDR2 from the germline V gene are MNHNS and SASEGT. The CDR3 runs to 15 residues. With 4 bases clipped from V and 1 base from J, the junction kept 3 bases outside the gene matches. The CDR3 coding sequence is TGTGCCAGCAGTGCCTGGACTAGCGGCACAGATACGCAGTATTTT. It yields the protein CASSAWTSGTDTQYF.

In regard to this clone: Mismatch with germline at one junction end may stem from a read error. This sequence joins TRBV4-1 and TRBJ1-2; D call uncertain. Germline V gene sequence: CDR1 MGHRA, CDR2 YSYEKL. The CDR3 is made up of 11 amino acids. This chain's CDR3 is CASSQGASLSF. The CDR3 coding sequence is TGCGCCAGCAGCCAAGGGGCCTCTCTCTCCTTC.

In DNA, the CDR3 is TGTGCCAGCAGCCCCAGGGCAGGGGACACTGAAGCTTTCTTT. It is translated as CASSPRAGDTEAFF. This chain uses TRBV14 with TRBJ1-1; D is perhaps TRBD1 (6 bases). CDR1 is SGHDN, CDR2 FVKESK, per germline. Trimming removed 4 bases at V and 3 bases at J, with 12 bases between. The CDR3 runs to 14 residues.

Only one count was recorded for this clone. This chain uses TRBV15 with TRBJ1-5, with a weak D call TRBD1 (5 bases). Germline-derived CDR1 and CDR2 are LNHNV and YYDKDF (reference sequence). The V end was cut by 1 base, the J end by 2 bases, with 12 bases between. This CDR3 has 16 residues. The CDR3 bases are TGTGCCACCAGCAGAGGCCCGGGAGGGGGCAATCAGCCCCAGCATTTT. This sequence encodes CATSRGPGGGNQPQHF.

CDR3 coding DNA: TGCGCCAGCAGCCCACAGACAGGGGCGGTCACTGAAGCTTTCTTT. This codes for CASSPQTGAVTEAFF. The rearrangement joins TRBV5-1 to TRBJ1-1, with 8 bases lining up with TRBD1. Germline V gene lookup returns CDR1 SGHRS and CDR2 YFSETQ. CDR3 size: 15 residues. V lost 4 bases and J lost 4; bases outside the gene matches: 9.